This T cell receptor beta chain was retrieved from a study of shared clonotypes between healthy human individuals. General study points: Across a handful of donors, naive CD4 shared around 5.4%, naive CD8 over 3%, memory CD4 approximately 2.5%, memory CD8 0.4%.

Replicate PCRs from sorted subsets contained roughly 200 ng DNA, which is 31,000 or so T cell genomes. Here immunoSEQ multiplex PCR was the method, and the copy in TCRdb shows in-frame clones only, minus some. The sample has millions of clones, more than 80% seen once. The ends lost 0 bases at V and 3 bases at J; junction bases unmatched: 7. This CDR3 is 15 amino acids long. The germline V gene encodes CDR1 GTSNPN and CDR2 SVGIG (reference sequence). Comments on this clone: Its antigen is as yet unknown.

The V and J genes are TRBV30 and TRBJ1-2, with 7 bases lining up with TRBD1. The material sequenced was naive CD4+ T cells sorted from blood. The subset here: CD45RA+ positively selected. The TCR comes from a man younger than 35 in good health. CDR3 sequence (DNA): TGTGCCTGGAGTGTAACCACGACAGGGTACTATGGCTACACCTTC. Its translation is CAWSVTTTGYYGYTF.